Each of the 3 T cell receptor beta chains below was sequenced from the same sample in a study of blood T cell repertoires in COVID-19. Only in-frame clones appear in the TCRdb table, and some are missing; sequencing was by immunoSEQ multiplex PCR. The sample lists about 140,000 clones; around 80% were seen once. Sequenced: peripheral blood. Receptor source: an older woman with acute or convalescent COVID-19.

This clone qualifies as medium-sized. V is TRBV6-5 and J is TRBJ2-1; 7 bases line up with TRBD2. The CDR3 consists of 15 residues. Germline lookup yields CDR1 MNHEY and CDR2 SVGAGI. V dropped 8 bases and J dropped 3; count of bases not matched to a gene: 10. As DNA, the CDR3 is TGTGCCAGCCACCCAGGCACTAGCGACTACAATGAGCAGTTCTTC. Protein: CASHPGTSDYNEQFF.

CDR3 nucleotide sequence: TGTGCCAGCAGCCAAGCAGGCCTCGGGGGTTCCGAGCAGTACTTC. It specifies CASSQAGLGGSEQYF. This chain uses TRBV3-1 (or the pseudogene TRBV3-2) with TRBJ2-7, with TRBD2 as a possible D gene (6 bases). The CDR3 covers 15 residues. Germline CDR1 reads LGHDT; CDR2 reads YNNKEL (reference sequence). Trimming left V 1 base short and J 6 bases short, with 16 bases between.

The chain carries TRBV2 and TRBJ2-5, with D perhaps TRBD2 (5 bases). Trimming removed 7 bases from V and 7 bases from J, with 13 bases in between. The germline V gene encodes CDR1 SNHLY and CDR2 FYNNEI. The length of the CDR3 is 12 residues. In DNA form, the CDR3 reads TGTGCCAGCAACCAGGACTCGGGGACCCAGTACTTC. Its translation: CASNQDSGTQYF.